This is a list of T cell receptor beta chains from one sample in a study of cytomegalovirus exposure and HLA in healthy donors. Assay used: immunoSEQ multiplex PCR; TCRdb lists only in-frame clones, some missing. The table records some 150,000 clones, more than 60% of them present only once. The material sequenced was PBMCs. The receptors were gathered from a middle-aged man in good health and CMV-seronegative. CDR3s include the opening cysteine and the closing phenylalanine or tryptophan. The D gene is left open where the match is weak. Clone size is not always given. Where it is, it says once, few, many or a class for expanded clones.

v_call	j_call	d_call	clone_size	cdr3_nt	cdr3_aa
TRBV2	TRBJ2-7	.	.	TGTGCCAGCAGTCAGAGCGGCGACGAGCAGTACTTC	CASSQSGDEQYF
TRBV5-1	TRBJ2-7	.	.	TGCGCCAGCAAGGTCCAGGGTCCCTCCAACGAGCAGTACTTC	CASKVQGPSNEQYF
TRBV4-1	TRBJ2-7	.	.	TGCGCCAGCAGCCAAGATTCGGGGTCGGATCCCTACGAGCAGTACTTC	CASSQDSGSDPYEQYF
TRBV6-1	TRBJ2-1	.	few	TGTGCCAGCAGTGCCAGCAGGACTTACAATGAGCAGTTCTTC	CASSASRTYNEQFF
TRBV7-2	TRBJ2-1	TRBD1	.	TGTGCCAGCAGCTATTTTTGGGGGACAGACGGTGAGCAGTTCTTC	CASSYFWGTDGEQFF
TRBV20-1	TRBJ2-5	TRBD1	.	TGCAGTGCTCGACAGGGGGAGACCCAGTACTTC	CSARQGETQYF
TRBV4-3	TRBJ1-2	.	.	TGCGCCAGCAGCCAAGAGGATGGGACATTGACCCAATCTAACTATGGCTACACCTTC	CASSQEDGTLTQSNYGYTF
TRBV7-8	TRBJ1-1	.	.	TGTGCCAGCAGCATAATACAGGGAAATGAAGCTTTCTTT	CASSIIQGNEAFF
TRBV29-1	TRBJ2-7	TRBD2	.	TGCAGCGTTGAAGAGGTACGGACTAGCGGATTTTACGAGCAGTACTTC	CSVEEVRTSGFYEQYF
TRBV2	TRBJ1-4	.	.	TGTGCCAGCAGTGAAGTGTTGTTCGGTAATGAAAAACTGTTTTTT	CASSEVLFGNEKLFF
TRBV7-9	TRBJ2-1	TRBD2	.	TGTGCCAGCAGCACCCCCTCGCGGGGGGGATACAATGAGCAGTTCTTC	CASSTPSRGGYNEQFF
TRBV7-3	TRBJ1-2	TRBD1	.	TGTGCCAGCAGCTCACGCAGGGGGGACTACACCTTC	CASSSRRGDYTF
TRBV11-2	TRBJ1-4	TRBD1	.	TGTGCCAGCAGCTTAAGGGGACAGTTACGGACTAATGAAAAACTGTTTTTT	CASSLRGQLRTNEKLFF
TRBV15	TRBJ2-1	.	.	TGTGCCACCAGCAGAGAGGGGAGCTCCTACAATGAGCAGTTCTTC	CATSREGSSYNEQFF
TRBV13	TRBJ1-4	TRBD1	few	TGTGCCAGCAGCTATGGACAGGTCGGGGAAAAACTGTTTTTT	CASSYGQVGEKLFF
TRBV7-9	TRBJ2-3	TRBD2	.	TGTGCCAGCAGCTCTCCTAGCGGGGGGGCAGATACGCAGTATTTT	CASSSPSGGADTQYF
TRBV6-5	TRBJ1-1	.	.	TGTGCCAGCAGTTATTCGGGGGGGTTCGATGAAGCTTTCTTT	CASSYSGGFDEAFF
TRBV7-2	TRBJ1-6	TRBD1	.	TGTGCCAGCAGCCGACAGGGAAGGTCGAATTCACCCCTCCACTTT	CASSRQGRSNSPLHF
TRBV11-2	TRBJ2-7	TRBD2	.	TGTGCCAGCAGCCCAGCATTGGGACTAGAATACGAGCAGTACTTC	CASSPALGLEYEQYF
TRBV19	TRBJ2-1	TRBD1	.	TGTGCCAGTATCCGCGACAGGGTTTCCTACAATGAGCAGTTCTTC	CASIRDRVSYNEQFF
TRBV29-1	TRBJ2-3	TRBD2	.	TGCAGCGTTGAAAAGAGTAGCGGGGGGGCAGATACGCAGTATTTT	CSVEKSSGGADTQYF
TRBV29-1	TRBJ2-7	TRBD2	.	TGCAGCGTTGGGGAGGGGCACTCCTACGAGCAGTACTTC	CSVGEGHSYEQYF
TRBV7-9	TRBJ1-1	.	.	TGTGCCAGCAGGGGGGGAGTCACTGAAGCTTTCTTT	CASRGGVTEAFF
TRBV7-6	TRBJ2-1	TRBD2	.	TGTGCCAGCAGCTTTTACCCTAGCGGGGGCTACAATGAGCAGTTCTTC	CASSFYPSGGYNEQFF
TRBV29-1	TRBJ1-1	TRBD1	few	TGCAGCGACATCAGGGGGCTCGAAGCTTTCTTT	CSDIRGLEAFF
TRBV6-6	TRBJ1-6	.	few	TGTGCCAGCAGATTACTAGGAGCGAATTCACCCCTCCACTTT	CASRLLGANSPLHF
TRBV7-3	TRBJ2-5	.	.	TGTGCCAGCAGCTTAACGTCAGGGTCTGGCGAGACCCAGTACTTC	CASSLTSGSGETQYF
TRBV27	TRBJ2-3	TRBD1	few	TGTGCCAGCAGTTTAGGGACAGGGCACACAGATACGCAGTATTTT	CASSLGTGHTDTQYF
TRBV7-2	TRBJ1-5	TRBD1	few	TGTGCCAGCAGCATCTATCAGGGACAGCAGCATTTT	CASSIYQGQQHF
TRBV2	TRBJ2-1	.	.	TGTGCCAGCAGTGACATCGGCGGGGTGATATACAATGAGCAGTTCTTC	CASSDIGGVIYNEQFF
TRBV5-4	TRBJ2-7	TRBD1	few	TGTGCCAGCGGGGAGACAGGGGACTCCTACGAGCAGTACTTC	CASGETGDSYEQYF
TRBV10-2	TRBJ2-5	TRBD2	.	TGCGCCAGCAGCTGGCGGGGGGGAGCTTCCCAAGAGACCCAGTACTTC	CASSWRGGASQETQYF
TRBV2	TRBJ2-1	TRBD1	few	TGTGCCAGCAGGGGACAGGAGAGCTCCTACAATGAGCAGTTCTTC	CASRGQESSYNEQFF